The subject of this entry is one T cell receptor beta chain. The antigen is undetermined. Assay: immunoSEQ multiplex PCR; the TCRdb copy retains only in-frame clones and omits some. The table lists some 2,000,000 clones, around 96% of them singletons. CDR3 length: 14 residues. Trimming left V 5 bases short and J 4 bases short, with 14 bases between. Germline V gene data show CDR1 as SEHNR and CDR2 as FQNEAQ (reference sequence). The sample belongs to a study of shared clonotypes between healthy human individuals. General study results and limits: The sharing of 4% to 5.5% of naive CD4 clonotypes was seen across a handful of donors.

Naive CD8 cells were CD45RO-negative, positively selected for CCR7, excluding terminally differentiated effector memory CD45RA+ cells. The rearrangement joins TRBV7-9 to TRBJ2-5; TRBD2 is a possible D gene (7 bases). The source is a man between 18 and 35 years old in good health. Specimen: naive CD8+ T cells sorted from blood. The CDR3, as DNA: TGTGCCAGCAGCAACCGGGGAGGGGGAGAGACCCAGTACTTC. This gives the protein CASSNRGGGETQYF. The variable domain in full, with the rest retrieved from reference TRBV7-9 and TRBJ2-5, is DTGVSQNPRHKITKRGQNVTFRCDPISEHNRLYWYRQTLGQGPEFLTYFQNEAQLEKSRLLSDRFSAERPKGSFSTLEIQRTEQGDSAMYLCASSNRGGGETQYFGPGTRLLVL.